Sequencing of this TCR beta chain was carried out in a study of OX40 agonist ivuxolimab in advanced cancers. Study information: The dose-escalation cohort was around 83% male, with a mean age of 60 years, ranging about 20 to 85.

Study-wide results and caveats: Nonresponders included some who also had low normalized T-cell clonal expansion.

Concerning this clone: Its target is unknown.

V lost 6 bases and J lost 6, with 17 bases in between. CDR3 length: 14 amino acids. From germline, CDR1 is MNHNY and CDR2 SVGAGI (reference sequence). The method was immunoSEQ multiplex PCR; TCRdb's version includes in-frame clones alone and lacks a portion of them. The sample lists 50,000 to 80,000 clones; approximately 81% were seen once. This chain links TRBV6-6 with TRBJ1-2; no clear D. This sequence was found in an adult with an advanced solid tumor such as melanoma, head and neck, liver or kidney cancer. Sequencing used CD4+ or CD8+ T cells sorted from blood, obtained in a trial of the OX40 agonist ivuxolimab. The CDR3 loop reads CASSSPLSGNGYTF. The CDR3 DNA reads as TGTGCCAGCAGCTCTCCCCTGTCCGGGAATGGCTACACCTTC.